These 26 T cell receptor beta chains originate from one sample sequenced in a study of CXCR3-negative and CXCR3-positive naive CD8 T cells. Antigen specificity for these receptors is unknown. General study findings and limits: More hydrophobic TRB CDR3s were found in CXCR3-positive naive cells than in CXCR3-negative naive cells.

The study made its TRB cDNA libraries by 5' RACE, adding UMI labels. TCRdb re-called the 5' RACE reads and shows each CDR3 protein once, DNA omitted. The listing contains about 6,000 distinct CDR3 sequences. The sequenced sample was naive CXCR3+ CD8+ T cells from blood. Subset described: CD45RO-CCR7+CD27+CD95- naive CD8+ T cells expressing CXCR3 (TNR3+). Source of these receptors: a human donor in good health. Some clones in this sample may be carry-over from other donors' samples.

The genes are TRBV7-2 and TRBJ1-1. The CDR3 consists of 16 residues. Looked up from germline, CDR1 is SGHTA and CDR2 is FQGNSA. CDR3 in amino acids: CASSLSTQIGYTEAFF. The variable domain in full, with the rest retrieved from reference TRBV7-2 and TRBJ1-1, is GAGVSQSPSNKVTEKGKDVELRCDPISGHTALYWYRQSLGQGLEFLIYFQGNSAPDKSGLPSDRFSAERTGGSVSTLTIQRTQQEDSAVYLCASSLSTQIGYTEAFFGQGTRLTVV.

This clonotype shows up as medium-sized by frequency. This rearrangement joins TRBV21-1 to TRBJ1-1. TRBV21-1 is described as a pseudogene. The CDR3 has 15 amino acids. CDR3 in amino acids: CASSKKNESLAEAFF.

The chain combines TRBV29-1 with TRBJ2-1; TCRdb indicates TRBD1, and absent DNA this call remains unverified. The CDR3 length is 11 residues. Germline V lookup: CDR1 SQVTM, CDR2 ANQGSEA. The CDR3 is CSAQGAGEQFF.

This chain connects TRBV29-1 to TRBJ2-1; TCRdb picks TRBD2, but there is no DNA to check that call. CDR1 is SQVTM, CDR2 ANQGSEA, per germline. The CDR3 totals 15 residues. The CDR3 sequence is CSVEVFSGRALEQFF.

This clonotype ranks as medium-sized in terms of frequency. The chain recombines TRBV20-1 with TRBJ2-7. CDR3 length: 13 residues. The V gene's germline CDR1 is DFQATT and CDR2 SNEGSKA (reference sequence). The CDR3 loop is CSARPQSSYEQYF.

The chain carries TRBV7-2 and TRBJ2-3; the D call of TRBD1 rests on TCRdb alone, since no DNA is present to check it. Looked up from germline, CDR1 is SGHTA and CDR2 is FQGNSA. The CDR3 is 17 residues long. CDR3 region: CASRSPDGGSDTDTQYF.

Judged by frequency, this clonotype is medium-sized. The chain carries TRBV9 and TRBJ1-2; as DNA is missing, the TRBD1 call by TCRdb cannot be tested. This CDR3 spans 15 amino acids. Germline values: CDR1 SGDLS, CDR2 YYNGEE. Here the CDR3 reads CASSVRGLAPYGYTF.

This clonotype is called medium-sized based on its frequency. The rearrangement links TRBV29-1 to TRBJ1-2; TCRdb's assignment of TRBD1 cannot be checked, as there is no DNA. The CDR3 spans 11 residues. Germline V CDR1 and CDR2: SQVTM, ANQGSEA. The CDR3 reads CSVEDRAGYTF.

This rearrangement joins TRBV20-1 to TRBJ2-1; TCRdb proposes TRBD2, but this gene call is untestable without DNA. The CDR3 sequence is 14 residues long. Germline assignment: CDR1 DFQATT and CDR2 SNEGSKA (reference sequence). CDR3 sequence: CSAREADAGNEQFF.

This clonotype shows up as medium-sized (0.01 to 0.1%) by frequency. J is TRBJ2-3 and V is TRBV7-9; there is no DNA to check the TCRdb D call of TRBD2. This CDR3 is 15 amino acids long. The V gene's germline CDR1 is SEHNR and CDR2 FQNEAQ (reference sequence). CDR3 amino acids: CASSLLAGGPDTQYF.

V is TRBV6-5 and J is TRBJ2-5; without DNA, the TCRdb call of TRBD1 cannot be checked. In germline, CDR1 is MNHEY, CDR2 SVGAGI. This CDR3 contains 18 residues. The CDR3 reads CASSPHKPNIIGGETQYF.

This clonotype is medium-sized by frequency. The chain joins TRBV12-3 or TRBV12-4 to TRBJ1-3. This CDR3 is 14 amino acids long. CDR3 sequence: CASSLMGTGNTIYF.

The V and J genes are TRBV23-1 and TRBJ1-3. TRBV23-1 is treated as an ORF (open reading frame) with a function not yet certain. The CDR3 is 12 amino acids. The CDR3 sequence is CASGQKANTIYF.

V usage is TRBV13 and J usage is TRBJ2-4; the D gene TCRdb calls, TRBD2, cannot be checked with no DNA. CDR3 size: 14 residues. Germline lookup yields CDR1 PRHDT and CDR2 FYEKMQ (reference sequence). The CDR3 reads CASSDGSRGNIQYF.

This chain connects TRBV4-1 to TRBJ2-5; lacking DNA, the TRBD1 call made by TCRdb goes unchecked. CDR1 and CDR2 from the germline V gene are MGHRA and YSYEKL. The CDR3 extends over 15 amino acids. This CDR3 is CASSHQQGDQETQYF.

Measured by frequency, this clonotype is medium-sized. The chain couples TRBV29-1 to TRBJ1-1. This CDR3 is 12 amino acids long. Germline values: CDR1 SQVTM, CDR2 ANQGSEA. The CDR3 loop reads CSVLNTATEAFF.

This clonotype shows up as medium-sized by frequency. V gene TRBV4-2 combines with J gene TRBJ1-2; without DNA, the TCRdb call of TRBD1 cannot be checked. The CDR3 runs 17 residues. Germline loops: CDR1 LGHNA, CDR2 YNFKEQ. The CDR3 loop is CASSPETTGGRYYGYTF.

The J gene is TRBJ1-1, the V gene TRBV13; the D call of TRBD1 rests on TCRdb alone, since no DNA is present to check it. This CDR3 has 12 residues. Germline V gene sequence: CDR1 PRHDT, CDR2 FYEKMQ (reference sequence). CDR3 sequence: CASGGAGTEAFF. The full variable domain, in which reference TRBV13 and TRBJ1-1 provide the parts outside the CDR3, is AAGVIQSPRHLIKEKRETATLKCYPIPRHDTVYWYQQGPGQDPQFLISFYEKMQSDKGSIPDRFSAQQFSDYHSELNMSSLELGDSALYFCASGGAGTEAFFGQGTRLTVV.

The chain employs TRBV5-1 and TRBJ1-1; no DNA is available, so the TRBD1 call from TCRdb remains unchecked. The CDR3 sequence is 14 residues long. In germline, CDR1 is SGHRS, CDR2 YFSETQ. CDR3: CASSLEGGSTEAFF.

This clonotype is medium-sized by frequency. This chain joins TRBV12-3 or TRBV12-4 and TRBJ2-7; lacking DNA, the TRBD1 call made by TCRdb goes unchecked. This CDR3 has 12 amino acids. The CDR3 here is CASSSDRYEQYF.

Its frequency marks this clonotype as medium-sized. The gene calls are TRBV5-1 and TRBJ1-5; TCRdb proposes TRBD1, but this gene call is untestable without DNA. Germline CDR1 and CDR2: SGHRS and YFSETQ. The CDR3 is 15 residues long. The CDR3 loop reads CASSLAGRGNQPQHF.

This chain connects TRBV29-1 to TRBJ2-2; there is no DNA to check the TCRdb D call of TRBD1. Per the germline V gene, CDR1 is SQVTM and CDR2 is ANQGSEA. The CDR3 has 16 amino acids. The CDR3 reads CSVEGSPDDLGGELFF.

The chain has TRBV25-1 and TRBJ1-5; TCRdb returns TRBD1, unconfirmable since there is no DNA. Germline loops: CDR1 MGHDK, CDR2 SYGVNS. This CDR3 is built from 14 residues. CDR3 residues: CASSEVTDHQPQHF.

V is TRBV30 and J is TRBJ2-1; with no DNA, the TCRdb D assignment of TRBD2 cannot be verified. The germline V gene has CDR1 GTSNPN and CDR2 SVGIG (reference sequence). This CDR3 contains 16 residues. The CDR3 region is CAWSLQRGSSYNEQFF.

The chain carries TRBV29-1 and TRBJ2-1. This CDR3 region has 11 residues. The V gene's germline CDR1 is SQVTM and CDR2 ANQGSEA. The CDR3 spells CSATWRNEQFF.

This chain uses TRBV12-3 or TRBV12-4 with TRBJ2-2; TCRdb picks TRBD1, but there is no DNA to check that call. The CDR3 spans 14 residues. The CDR3 here is CASSPGTGTGEMFF.